These 22 T cell receptor beta chains were all obtained from the same sample, sequenced in a study of T cell clusters in autoimmune cytopenias. TRB was amplified by touch-down multiplex PCR, primer pools A and B combined. TCRdb re-analyzed the multiplex PCR reads; it lists each CDR3 protein once, without DNA. Its listing shows 11,000 or so distinct CDR3 sequences. TRB amplification used roughly 250 ng of peripheral blood genomic DNA. The data also belong to a second study, concerning T cell repertoires in aging, cancer and after chemotherapy.

The sequenced sample was peripheral blood. These TCRs come from a human donor in good health.

This chain connects TRBV19 to TRBJ2-1. Germline V CDR1 and CDR2: LNHDA, SQIVND (reference sequence). The CDR3 runs to 15 residues. The CDR3 loop is CASSIGVDSYNEQFF.

This CDR3 is CASSLLAGETQFF. The chain combines TRBV27 with TRBJ2-1; TCRdb selects TRBD2, and the lack of DNA leaves this call unchecked. Germline-derived CDR1 and CDR2 are MNHEY and SMNVEV (reference sequence). This CDR3 is 13 amino acids long.

The rearrangement joins TRBV12-3 or TRBV12-4 to TRBJ2-3. The CDR3 loop spans 13 amino acids. The CDR3 protein is CASSSGSTDTQYF.

The rearrangement links TRBV19 to TRBJ2-3; the D call from TCRdb, TRBD2, cannot be confirmed without DNA. The CDR3 consists of 17 residues. Germline-derived CDR1 and CDR2 are LNHDA and SQIVND (reference sequence). This CDR3 is CASSILAGRGGTDTQYF.

The rearrangement links TRBV5-4 to TRBJ2-1; checking the TCRdb D call of TRBD2 is not possible without DNA. The germline V gene encodes CDR1 SGHNT and CDR2 YYREEE (reference sequence). The CDR3 has 19 residues. Here the CDR3 reads CASSSTGTSGGGSYNEQFF. The whole variable domain, filled in from reference TRBV5-4 and TRBJ2-1, reads ETGVTQSPTHLIKTRGQQVTLRCSSQSGHNTVSWYQQALGQGPQFIFQYYREEENGRGNFPPRFSGLQFPNYSSELNVNALELDDSALYLCASSSTGTSGGGSYNEQFFGPGTRLTVL.

V is TRBV11-3 and J is TRBJ2-7; TCRdb calls TRBD1, which cannot be checked without DNA. Germline CDR1 reads SGHNT; CDR2 reads YENEEA. This CDR3 contains 15 residues. CDR3 sequence reads: CASSQDRQTYGGQYF.

The chain employs TRBV20-1 and TRBJ2-1; the D call of TRBD2 rests on TCRdb alone, since no DNA is present to check it. This CDR3 has 14 residues. Per germline, CDR1 DFQATT and CDR2 SNEGSKA (reference sequence). The CDR3 spells CSARRLAGAIEQFF.

The chain recombines TRBV19 with TRBJ2-2; TCRdb reports TRBD1, a call that lacks DNA to check it against. CDR3 size: 16 residues. Germline loops: CDR1 LNHDA, CDR2 SQIVND (reference sequence). The CDR3 sequence: CASDRVQGGNTGELFF.

The gene calls are TRBV5-6 and TRBJ2-2; absent DNA, TCRdb's TRBD1 call cannot be checked. CDR1 is SGHDT and CDR2 is YYEEEE in the germline V gene. The CDR3 sequence is 16 residues long. The CDR3 spells CASSFGTGVNTGELFF. The variable domain in full, completed from reference TRBV5-6 and TRBJ2-2, reads DAGVTQSPTHLIKTRGQQVTLRCSPKSGHDTVSWYQQALGQGPQFIFQYYEEEERQRGNFPDRFSGHQFPNYSSELNVNALLLGDSALYLCASSFGTGVNTGELFFGEGSRLTVL.

The J gene is TRBJ1-2, the V gene TRBV11-3. Germline V lookup: CDR1 SGHNT, CDR2 YENEEA. This CDR3 comprises 14 residues. The CDR3 loop reads CASSPRAPNYGYTF. Full variable domain (rest looked up from reference TRBV11-3 and TRBJ1-2): EAGVVQSPRYKIIEKKQPVAFWCNPISGHNTLYWYLQNLGQGPELLIRYENEEAVDDSQLPKDRFSAERLKGVDSTLKIQPAELGDSAVYLCASSPRAPNYGYTFGSGTRLTVV.

This sequence joins TRBV13 and TRBJ2-5; TCRdb selects TRBD1, and the lack of DNA leaves this call unchecked. The CDR3 extends over 12 amino acids. Per the germline V gene, CDR1 is PRHDT and CDR2 is FYEKMQ (reference sequence). The CDR3 region is CASSLARGTQYF.

The V and J genes are TRBV6-1 and TRBJ1-5; TCRdb's D call of TRBD1 is untestable without DNA. The CDR3 covers 17 residues. The germline CDR1 and CDR2 sequences are MNHNS and SASEGT. The CDR3: CASSEIPGGRVPQPQHF.

The rearrangement joins TRBV10-3 to TRBJ1-5; checking the TCRdb D call of TRBD1 is not possible without DNA. Looked up from germline, CDR1 is ENHRY and CDR2 is SYGVKD. The CDR3 length is 16 residues. The CDR3 loop reads CAISAGFGDAVKSQHF.

The chain employs TRBV29-1 and TRBJ1-1; as DNA is missing, the TRBD1 call by TCRdb cannot be tested. The CDR3 loop spans 14 amino acids. Looked up from germline, CDR1 is SQVTM and CDR2 is ANQGSEA. The CDR3 spells CSGYRDRDPGEAFF.

The rearrangement uses TRBV6-6 and TRBJ2-7; lacking DNA, the TRBD1 call made by TCRdb goes unchecked. Germline V gene data show CDR1 as MNHNY and CDR2 as SVGAGI (reference sequence). This CDR3 is 14 amino acids long. The CDR3 sequence: CASSYSGQSYEQYF.

The CDR3 sequence: CAWGTGAGDTQYF. J is TRBJ2-3 and V is TRBV30; TCRdb returns TRBD1, unconfirmable since there is no DNA. This CDR3 region has 13 residues. Germline V gives CDR1 GTSNPN, CDR2 SVGIG (reference sequence).

The V call is TRBV13, the J call TRBJ1-2. The length of the CDR3 is 13 residues. Per the germline V gene, CDR1 is PRHDT and CDR2 is FYEKMQ (reference sequence). This CDR3 is CASSLQSNYGYTF.

Judged by frequency, this clonotype is medium-sized. This chain connects TRBV6-6 to TRBJ2-3. This CDR3 is 15 amino acids long. The germline gives CDR1 MNHNY, CDR2 SVGAGI (reference sequence). CDR3 amino acids: CASSYSELSTDTQYF.

This clonotype is labeled medium-sized (0.01 to 0.1%) based on frequency. The chain employs TRBV29-1 and TRBJ2-1; TCRdb names TRBD1, which stays unverified in the absence of DNA. Germline CDR1 and CDR2: SQVTM and ANQGSEA. This CDR3 comprises 17 residues. CDR3 sequence: CSVEGGPAPMNYNEQFF.

The chain links TRBV11-3 to TRBJ2-7; the TCRdb D gene call, TRBD2, has no DNA to confirm it. Germline V gene lookup returns CDR1 SGHNT and CDR2 YENEEA. The CDR3 consists of 13 residues. CDR3 protein: CASRPELAHAEYF.

The chain is built from TRBV15 and TRBJ1-2. Germline V gives CDR1 LNHNV, CDR2 YYDKDF (reference sequence). The CDR3 sequence is 14 residues long. The CDR3 spells CATSRDGVGPGYTF.

The chain couples TRBV19 to TRBJ1-1. The germline CDR1 and CDR2 sequences are LNHDA and SQIVND (reference sequence). This CDR3 spans 12 amino acids. The CDR3 protein is CASMEGNTEAFF.